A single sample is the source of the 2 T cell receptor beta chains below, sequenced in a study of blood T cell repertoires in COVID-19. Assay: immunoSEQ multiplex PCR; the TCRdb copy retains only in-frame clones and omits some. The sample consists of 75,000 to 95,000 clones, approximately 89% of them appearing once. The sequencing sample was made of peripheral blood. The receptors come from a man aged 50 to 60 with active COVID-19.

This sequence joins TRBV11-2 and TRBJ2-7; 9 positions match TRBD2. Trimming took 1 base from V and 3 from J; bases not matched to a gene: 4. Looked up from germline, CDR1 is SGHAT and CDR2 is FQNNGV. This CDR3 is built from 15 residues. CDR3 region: CASSLGGGEFYEQYF. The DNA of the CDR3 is TGTGCCAGCAGCTTAGGCGGGGGGGAGTTCTACGAGCAGTACTTC.

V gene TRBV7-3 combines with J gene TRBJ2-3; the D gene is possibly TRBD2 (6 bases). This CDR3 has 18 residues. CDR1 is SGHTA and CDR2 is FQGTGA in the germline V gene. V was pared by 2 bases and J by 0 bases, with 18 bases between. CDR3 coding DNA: TGTGCCAGCAGCTTATTTTCCCCGCGGGGCCCTAGCACAGATACGCAGTATTTT. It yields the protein CASSLFSPRGPSTDTQYF.